The T cell receptor (beta chain) described here comes from a study of blood T cells in healthy people across ages (dated by TCRdb to between 2014 and 2016). Regarding the research as a whole: Template switching captured roughly one uniquely barcoded TCR beta cDNA molecule per two T cells in model experiments. The study measured age-related changes in TCR beta repertoire diversity using deep sequencing normalized with unique cDNA molecular identifiers. The donors were divided into four age groups: young (average around 16 years), middle-aged (about 40), aged (roughly 66) and long-lived (82). Donors of different ages were randomly distributed across sequencing lanes to avoid experimental bias. Two additional independent replicas of 1 million unique cDNA reads from the same blood draw were analyzed for two donors (one aged 18 to 30 and one aged 80 or older).

The 39 donors, aged about 6 to 95 years, were systemically healthy Caucasian individuals from Russia. Each donor gave ten milliliters of peripheral blood, collected into EDTA-treated Vacutainer tubes. Ficoll-Paque density-gradient centrifugation was used to isolate PBMCs, with at least 6 million obtained per sample. Total RNA was extracted from PBMCs with Trizol reagent, with at least 5.5 micrograms obtained per sample. The percentages of naive CD45RAhigh/CD27high T cells were determined by flow cytometry on a PBMC aliquot from every donor. From the cysteine through the phenylalanine, the CDR3 covers 14 amino acids. Only the CDR3 DNA stays, 42 bases, in frame from base 1. Reading the germline V gene (reference sequence) gives CDR1 DFQATT and CDR2 SNEGSKA. Germline trimming: 4 bases from V, 3 bases from J; junction bases outside gene matches: 6. What the study reported, not specific to this receptor: As age increased, observed TCR beta diversity per million T cells dropped in a roughly linear way, and a significant reduction was already evident by age 40. The CMV infection status of donors was not known, potentially confounding age-related changes in expanded clonotypes. Conclusive comparison of naive and antigen-experienced compartments was prevented by the profiling of bulk unsorted PBMCs. The long-lived group showed more naive CD4+ T cells, fewer expanded clones and increased TCR diversity than the aged group, suggesting age selection. Total diversity estimates from one million sequenced T cells were considered lower bounds and underestimates. Observed TCR beta diversity correlated strongly with the percentage of naive T cells measured by flow cytometry.

Library preparation used 5' RACE. The sequencer listed for this sample is Illumina HiSeq 2500. A second roughly 6 to 12 cycle PCR used a sample-barcoded 5' primer and a J-beta primer mix. A unique molecular identifier was introduced onto each TCR beta cDNA molecule by a template-switch 5' adaptor carrying 12 random nucleotides. At least 2.5 million CDR3-containing paired-end reads were obtained from each sample. First-strand cDNA synthesis was performed from all RNA using the Mint cDNA synthesis kit, with priming by a TRBC-specific oligonucleotide. After uracil-DNA glycosylase treatment, a first 18-cycle PCR used universal primers M1SS and BC2_uni_R on all cDNA. Processing in the source paper ran as follows. Each sample was normalized by randomly selecting 1 million high-quality reads, each carrying a distinct molecular identifier. Reads with shared molecular identifiers were discarded instead of being binned into consensus sequences. CDR3 identification, clonotype clustering and error correction used MiTCR with a Q25 quality threshold and the strictest error-elimination algorithm. A nonparametric unseen species model using Euler transformation provided a lower-bound estimate of total TCR beta diversity. Using fastp trimming at Q25 and MiXCR clonotype assembly, TCRdb reanalyzed the public sequencing data and kept in-frame beta chains. Records with the same CDR3 protein are collapsed into one entry carrying the most frequent genes and DNA. These V and J calls rely on TCRdb rather than the paper's analysis. The sample table holds some 880,000 distinct CDR3 sequences, of which about 37% were seen once. The ten top clones hold 10% to 15% of the sample.

With respect to this clonotype: Its antigen is not yet known. No much larger clone exists at a distance of one base, and base qualities are not known.

The sequence joins TRBV20-1 to TRBJ1-5, with 7 middle bases fitting TRBD1. Sequencing was done on a sample of blood. The receptor was derived from a man younger than 35 in good health. The DNA sequence is as follows: TGCAGTGCTACATCACAGGGGAACAATCAGCCCCAGCATTTT. Its translation is CSATSQGNNQPQHF.